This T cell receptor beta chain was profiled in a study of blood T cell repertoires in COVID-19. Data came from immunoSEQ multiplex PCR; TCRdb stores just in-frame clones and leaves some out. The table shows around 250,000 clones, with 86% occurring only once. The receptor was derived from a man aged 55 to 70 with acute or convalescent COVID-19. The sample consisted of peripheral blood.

The CDR3 sequence is CASSSAYEQYF. CDR3 in DNA: TGTGCCAGTAGTTCCGCCTACGAGCAGTACTTC. The chain couples TRBV19 to TRBJ2-7; unclear D gene. CDR3 size: 11 residues. Trimming removed 5 bases at V and 2 bases at J, with 4 bases between. Per the germline V gene, CDR1 is LNHDA and CDR2 is SQIVND (reference sequence).